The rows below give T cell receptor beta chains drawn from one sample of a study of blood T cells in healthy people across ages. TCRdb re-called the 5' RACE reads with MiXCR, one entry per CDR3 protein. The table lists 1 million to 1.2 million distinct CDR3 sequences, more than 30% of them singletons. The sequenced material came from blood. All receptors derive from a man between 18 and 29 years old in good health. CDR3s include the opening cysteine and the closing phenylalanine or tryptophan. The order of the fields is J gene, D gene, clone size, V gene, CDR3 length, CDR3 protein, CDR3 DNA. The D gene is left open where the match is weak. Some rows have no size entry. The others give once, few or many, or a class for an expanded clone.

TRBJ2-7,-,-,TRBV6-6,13,CASSDGQGYEQHF,TGTGCCAGCAGTGACGGGCAGGGCTACGAGCAGCACTTC
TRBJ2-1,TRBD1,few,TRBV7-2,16,CASSTRTGLEYNEQFF,TGTGCCAGCAGCACCCGGACAGGGTTAGAGTACAATGAGCAGTTCTTC
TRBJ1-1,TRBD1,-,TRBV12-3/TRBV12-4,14,CASSLGQGAREAFF,TGTGCCAGCAGTTTGGGACAGGGGGCGCGTGAGGCTTTCTTT
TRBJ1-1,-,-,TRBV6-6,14,CASRSGGSNTEAFF,TGTGCCAGCAGGTCGGGGGGATCGAACACTGAAGCTTTCTTT
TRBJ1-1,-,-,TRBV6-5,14,CASTQGAGGAEAFF,TGTGCCAGCACCCAAGGGGCTGGTGGGGCTGAAGCTTTCTTT
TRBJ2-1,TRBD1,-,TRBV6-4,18,CASSLHGSGTGGWNEQFF,TGTGCCAGCAGTCTCCACGGATCCGGGACAGGGGGTTGGAATGAGCAGTTCTTC
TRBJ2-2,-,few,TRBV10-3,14,CAIRTRTNTGELFF,TGTGCCATCAGGACGAGAACGAACACCGGGGAGCTGTTTTTT
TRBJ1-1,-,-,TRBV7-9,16,CASSPRGGTRMTEAFF,TGTGCCAGCAGCCCACGGGGGGGGACCCGGATGACTGAAGCTTTCTTT
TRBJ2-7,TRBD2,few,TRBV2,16,CASSDQGLVVPNEQYF,TGTGCCAGCAGTGACCAGGGACTAGTAGTACCCAATGAGCAGTACTTC
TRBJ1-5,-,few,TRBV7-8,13,CASSRELDQPQHF,TGTGCCAGCAGCAGGGAGTTAGATCAGCCCCAGCATTTT
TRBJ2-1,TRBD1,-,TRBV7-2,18,CASSLNPDRGFGYNEQFF,TGTGCCAGCAGCTTAAATCCGGACAGGGGGTTTGGATACAATGAGCAGTTCTTC
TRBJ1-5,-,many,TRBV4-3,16,CASSQDPDDGLQPQHF,TGCGCCAGCAGCCAAGATCCAGACGATGGGCTTCAGCCCCAGCATTTT
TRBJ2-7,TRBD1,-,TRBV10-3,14,CAISEALGQDEQYF,TGTGCCATCAGTGAGGCGCTAGGACAGGACGAGCAGTACTTC
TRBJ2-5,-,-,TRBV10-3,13,CAISEFWQETQYF,TGTGCCATCAGTGAGTTTTGGCAAGAGACCCAGTACTTC
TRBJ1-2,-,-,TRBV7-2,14,CASSRSPQLYGYTF,TGTGCCAGCAGCCGCTCCCCACAGCTCTATGGCTACACCTTC
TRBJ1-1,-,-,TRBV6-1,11,CASRSGREALF,TGTGCCAGCAGATCAGGGAGGGAAGCTTTGTTT
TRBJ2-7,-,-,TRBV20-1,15,CSARLGASSYNEQYF,TGCAGTGCTAGGCTAGGGGCCAGCTCCTACAATGAGCAGTACTTC
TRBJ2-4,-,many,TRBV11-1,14,CASSAGLAKNIQYF,TGTGCCAGCAGCGCGGGACTAGCCAAAAACATTCAGTACTTC
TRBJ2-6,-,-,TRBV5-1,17,CASGGSKFFSGANVLTF,TGCGCCAGCGGGGGTAGTAAGTTTTTCTCTGGGGCCAACGTCCTGACTTTC
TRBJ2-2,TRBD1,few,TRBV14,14,CASSPTGFHGELFF,TGTGCCAGCAGCCCGACAGGGTTTCACGGGGAGCTGTTTTTT
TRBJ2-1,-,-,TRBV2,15,CASKSAPASYNEQFF,TGTGCCAGCAAATCTGCGCCGGCCTCCTACAATGAGCAGTTCTTC
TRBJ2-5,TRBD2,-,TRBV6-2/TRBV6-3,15,CASSPAGLATETQYF,TGTGCCAGCAGTCCCGCGGGACTAGCGACAGAGACCCAGTACTTC
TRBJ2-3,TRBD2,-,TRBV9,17,CASSAEGLAAGTDTQYF,TGTGCCAGCAGCGCGGAGGGACTAGCTGCCGGCACAGATACGCAGTATTTT
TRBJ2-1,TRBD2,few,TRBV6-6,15,CASSQLGGESGEQFF,TGTGCCAGCAGTCAACTGGGGGGGGAATCCGGTGAGCAGTTCTTC
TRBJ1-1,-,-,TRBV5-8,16,CASSLGGSLGRTEAFF,TGTGCCAGCAGCTTGGGGGGGAGCTTAGGTCGGACTGAAGCTTTCTTT
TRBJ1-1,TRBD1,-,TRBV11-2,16,CASSFTRTGTNTEAFF,TGTGCCAGCAGCTTTACCCGGACAGGGACAAACACTGAAGCTTTCTTT
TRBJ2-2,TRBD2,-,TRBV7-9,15,CASSPFSGATGELFF,TGTGCCAGCAGCCCGTTTAGCGGGGCCACCGGGGAGCTGTTTTTT
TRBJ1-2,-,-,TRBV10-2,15,CASSGGPGAIYGYTF,TGCGCCAGCAGTGGCGGGCCAGGGGCTATCTATGGCTACACCTTC
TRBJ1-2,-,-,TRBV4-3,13,CASSQLRVGGYTF,TGCGCCAGCAGCCAACTCAGGGTAGGGGGCTACACCTTC
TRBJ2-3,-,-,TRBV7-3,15,CASSLSRDGTDTQYF,TGTGCCAGCAGCTTGTCTAGAGATGGCACAGATACGCAGTATTTT
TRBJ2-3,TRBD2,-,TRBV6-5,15,CASSQAGGPTDTQYF,TGTGCCAGCAGTCAAGCGGGGGGGCCTACAGATACGCAGTATTTT
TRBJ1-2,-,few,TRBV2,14,CASKFYQGNYGYTF,TGTGCCAGCAAATTTTACCAGGGGAACTATGGCTACACCTTC
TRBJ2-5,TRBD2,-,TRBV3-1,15,CASSPERGGFVEQYF,TGTGCCAGCAGCCCGGAGCGGGGGGGCTTTGTTGAGCAGTACTTC